The present entry profiles one TCR beta chain with its context. The antigen remains undetermined. This sample also contains other DNA sequences that code for the same CDR3. Naive CD8 cells were CD45RO-negative, positively selected for CCR7, excluding terminally differentiated effector memory CD45RA+ cells. All donors were healthy HIV-negative adults lacking recent acute infections or vaccinations. The record originates from a study of shared clonotypes between healthy human individuals. The data were produced by immunoSEQ multiplex PCR, yet TCRdb's version contains in-frame clones alone and is incomplete. This table has more than 2 million clones, 90% to 95% appearing once. Broader study findings: Sorted-subset samples were not fully sequenced, rarefaction indicated. Generation probabilities of non-shared clonotypes were lower (relative to those shared by all four donors). Clonotypes that were shared across a handful of donors made up around 5% of naive CD4 clonotypes.

This TCR derives from a man aged 18 to 29 in good health. Some clones in this sample may be carry-over from other donors' samples. Sample: naive CD8+ T cells from PBMCs.

The CDR3: CASRGQGVTEAFF. The CDR3 DNA sequence: TGTGCCAGCAGGGGACAGGGAGTAACTGAAGCTTTCTTT. The chain employs TRBV6-5 and TRBJ1-1; 9 nucleotides agree with TRBD1. The V segment lost 6 bases and the J segment 5 bases; nucleotides outside the gene matches: 4. From germline, CDR1 is MNHEY and CDR2 SVGAGI. CDR3 length equals 13 residues.